These 21 T cell receptor beta chains were all obtained from the same sample, sequenced in a study of T-cell memory formation after mild COVID-19. From the 5' RACE reads, TCRdb called clonotypes with MiXCR, one entry per CDR3 protein. The table shows around 340,000 distinct CDR3 sequences, with around 21% occurring only once. Sequencing input: PBMCs or a T cell subset sorted from them (not recorded which). The origin of the receptors is an adult woman who had mild COVID-19 (a few samples of this study predate the infection). Cell type and time point are not known.

The V call is TRBV19, the J call TRBJ2-1; 7 bases map to TRBD2. The germline V gene encodes CDR1 LNHDA and CDR2 SQIVND (reference sequence). The V segment lost 5 bases and the J segment 10 bases; nucleotides outside the gene matches: 5. This CDR3 has 12 residues. CDR3 region: CASSERGGEQFF. For the CDR3, the DNA is TGTGCCAGTAGTGAGAGGGGAGGGGAGCAGTTCTTC.

This clonotype has only a few counts. The rearrangement uses TRBV12-3 or TRBV12-4 and TRBJ2-7, with a possible D match to TRBD2 (7 bases). V gave up 5 bases and J gave up 0 bases, with 17 bases separating them. This CDR3 is built from 16 residues. As DNA, the CDR3 is TGTGCCAGCAGTCACCTTGGGGGGGCCCTCTCCTACGAGCAGTACTTC. This translates into CASSHLGGALSYEQYF.

This sequence joins TRBV20-1 and TRBJ2-1; 7 nucleotides line up with TRBD2. The germline V gene encodes CDR1 DFQATT and CDR2 SNEGSKA (reference sequence). The CDR3 has 14 residues. The V gene end was trimmed by 3 bases and the J gene end by 6 bases; junction bases not matched to a gene: 8. CDR3 loop: CSARRPGLLNEQFF. CDR3 nucleotides: TGCAGTGCTAGGAGGCCGGGACTACTCAATGAGCAGTTCTTC.

The V call is TRBV5-1, the J call TRBJ2-5, with a weak D call TRBD1 (7 bases). The CDR3 contains 15 residues. Between the trimmed V and J ends, which lost 4 bases and 2 bases, there was a span of 15 bases. CDR1 and CDR2 (germline): SGHRS, YFSETQ. The CDR3 loop reads CASSGDPGGQETQYF. The DNA of the CDR3 is TGCGCCAGCAGCGGGGATCCAGGGGGGCAAGAGACCCAGTACTTC.

There are a few counts of this clonotype. The chain has TRBV25-1 and TRBJ1-2, with 11 positions matching TRBD1. Trimming at V came to 3 bases and at J to 7 bases, leaving 7 bases not matched to a gene. The V gene's germline CDR1 is MGHDK and CDR2 SYGVNS. CDR3 length: 15 amino acids. For the CDR3, the DNA is TGTGCCAGCAGTGATCCCGGACAGGGGGCTTCTGGCTACACCTTC. It translates to CASSDPGQGASGYTF.

The chain couples TRBV12-3 or TRBV12-4 to TRBJ1-4; 7 bases are shared with TRBD1. This CDR3 has 17 residues. V dropped 6 bases and J dropped 1; count of bases not matched to a gene: 11. The CDR3 nucleotides are TGTGCCAGCAGCCCAGCTAGGGGGCTTGGAACTAATGAAAAACTGTTTTTT. Its translation: CASSPARGLGTNEKLFF.

The chain uses TRBV20-1 and TRBJ2-1, with 9 bases lining up with TRBD1. This CDR3 is 14 amino acids long. Germline values: CDR1 DFQATT, CDR2 SNEGSKA (reference sequence). Germline trimming cut 5 bases from V and 7 bases from J; bases unmatched to any gene: 9. As DNA, the CDR3 is TGCAGTGCTCCCCCCGGGACAGGGACTAATGAGCAGTTCTTC. Translation: CSAPPGTGTNEQFF.

This clonotype occurred once. The chain has TRBV30 and TRBJ2-1, with 7 bases identical to TRBD2. The V segment lost 1 base and the J segment 8 bases; nucleotides outside the gene matches: 8. The CDR3 is made up of 14 amino acids. Looked up from germline, CDR1 is GTSNPN and CDR2 is SVGIG (reference sequence). This CDR3 reads CAWSASGTPHEQFF. The CDR3 nucleotides are TGTGCCTGGAGTGCCAGCGGGACGCCCCATGAGCAGTTCTTC. The full variable domain, completed using reference TRBV30 and TRBJ2-1, is SQTIHQWPATLVQPVGSPLSLECTVEGTSNPNLYWYRQAAGRGLQLLFYSVGIGQISSEVPQNLSASRPQDRQFILSSKKLLLSDSGFYLCAWSASGTPHEQFFGPGTRLTVL.

This clonotype has only a few counts. This chain links TRBV6-5 with TRBJ1-6, with TRBD1 identical over 10 bases. The germline gives CDR1 MNHEY, CDR2 SVGAGI. The trim removed 0 bases at V and 8 bases at J, leaving 4 bases unmatched. The CDR3 spans 16 residues. The CDR3: CASSYSTTGGYSPLHF. CDR3 in DNA: TGTGCCAGCAGTTACTCGACGACAGGGGGCTATTCACCCCTCCACTTT.

V gene TRBV7-2 combines with J gene TRBJ2-3, with 9 nucleotides matching TRBD2. J lost 3 bases, V lost 4 bases, and 5 bases had no gene match. The CDR3 covers 15 residues. Per the germline V gene, CDR1 is SGHTA and CDR2 is FQGNSA. The CDR3 nucleotides are TGTGCCAGCAGCTATAATAGCGGGGGAACAGATACGCAGTATTTT. Its translation: CASSYNSGGTDTQYF.

This clonotype was recorded once. V and J are TRBV6-1 and TRBJ1-1; possibly TRBD1 for D (5 bases). The CDR3 is 15 residues long. Trimming left V 9 bases short and J 0 bases short, with 17 bases between. Germline V gene sequence: CDR1 MNHNS, CDR2 SASEGT. The CDR3, as DNA: TGTGCCAGTATGATCCAGGGCCCCATGAACACTGAAGCTTTCTTT. As protein: CASMIQGPMNTEAFF.

The CDR3 spells CASSQWRADTQYF. The CDR3 nucleotides read TGCGCCAGCAGCCAATGGAGGGCAGATACGCAGTATTTT. This chain links TRBV4-1 with TRBJ2-3; a possible D gene is TRBD2 (6 bases). Germline-derived CDR1 and CDR2 are MGHRA and YSYEKL. Trimming left V 2 bases short and J 4 bases short, with 7 bases between. This CDR3 is built from 13 residues.

This clonotype was counted only a few times. The chain uses TRBV19 and TRBJ2-1; perhaps TRBD2 as D (6 bases). The germline gives CDR1 LNHDA, CDR2 SQIVND (reference sequence). Trimming left V 5 bases short and J 6 bases short, with 20 bases between. This CDR3 has 16 amino acids. CDR3 protein: CASSPRGRQGGNEQFF. The CDR3 DNA reads as TGTGCCAGTAGTCCCCGAGGAAGGCAGGGAGGCAATGAGCAGTTCTTC.

This chain links TRBV7-9 with TRBJ2-1, with a possible D match to TRBD1 (6 bases). The CDR3 has 12 residues. Trimming pared 4 bases from V and 9 bases from J, leaving 10 bases between. The germline V gene has CDR1 SEHNR and CDR2 FQNEAQ (reference sequence). CDR3 loop: CASSSGHLEQFF. The CDR3 DNA follows: TGTGCCAGCAGCTCGGGACACCTTGAGCAGTTCTTC.

With regard to this clonotype: Compared with germline, one end of the junction differs, possibly owing to a read error. This chain joins TRBV7-7 and TRBJ2-6; D not resolved. The CDR3 runs to 16 residues. CDR1 is SSHAT, CDR2 FNYEAQ, per germline (reference sequence). The DNA for the CDR3 is TGTGCTAGCAGCCCCGAGCAGTCCCCAGGGGCCAACGTCCTGACTTTC. The encoded protein is CASSPEQSPGANVLTF.

The chain uses TRBV9 and TRBJ1-3; D is undetermined. V was shortened by 4 bases and J by 0 bases, with 14 bases between the two germline ends. Per germline, CDR1 SGDLS and CDR2 YYNGEE. There are 16 residues in the CDR3. The CDR3 sequence: CASSPTSINSGNTIYF. CDR3 in DNA: TGTGCCAGCAGCCCAACTTCGATAAACTCTGGAAACACCATATATTTT.

The chain has TRBV20-1 and TRBJ2-7; TRBD2 agrees at 16 bases. Losses at the gene ends were 5 bases for V and 3 bases for J; bases not matched to a gene: 10. Germline V gene data show CDR1 as DFQATT and CDR2 as SNEGSKA (reference sequence). This CDR3 region has 17 residues. The CDR3, as DNA: TGCAGTGCTCTTGGGACTAGCGGGAGGGGGAATCTCTACGAGCAGTACTTC. Translated: CSALGTSGRGNLYEQYF.

The chain employs TRBV19 and TRBJ2-7; 9 bases fit TRBD1. There are 15 residues in the CDR3. Germline V gives CDR1 LNHDA, CDR2 SQIVND (reference sequence). Trimming cost V 6 bases and J 2 bases; bases outside gene matches: 8. This CDR3 reads CASSPDGTGPYEQYF. The CDR3 DNA is TGTGCCAGTAGCCCGGACGGGACAGGGCCCTACGAGCAGTACTTC.

The CDR3 bases are TGTGCCAGCACCCCCGGGTGGGGAGGCGAGCAGTACTTC. Translating gives CASTPGWGGEQYF. V gene TRBV5-8 combines with J gene TRBJ2-7; tentatively, D is TRBD2 (6 bases). Germline V gene lookup returns CDR1 SGHTS and CDR2 YDEGEE. The V gene lost 6 bases and the J gene lost 6 bases, with 16 bases spanning the gap. This CDR3 spans 13 amino acids.

The chain has TRBV7-8 and TRBJ1-4, with D unresolved. The germline V and J ends were trimmed by 2 bases and 0 bases, with 10 bases remaining between them. The CDR3 covers 16 residues. Per the germline V gene, CDR1 is SGHVS and CDR2 is FQNEAQ. This CDR3 is CASSLRPPPTNEKLFF. In DNA form, the CDR3 reads TGTGCCAGCAGCTTACGCCCACCCCCAACTAATGAAAAACTGTTTTTT.

This clonotype has at least ten counts. The chain couples TRBV9 to TRBJ2-1; no firm D call. The V gene's germline CDR1 is SGDLS and CDR2 YYNGEE. The CDR3 has 14 residues. V dropped 0 bases and J dropped 7 bases, with 11 bases sitting between them. Written as DNA, the CDR3 is TGTGCCAGCAGCGTAGCCCATGTCGGGAATGAGCAGTTCTTC. Translation: CASSVAHVGNEQFF.